The clone carrying this TCR beta chain was counted ten times or more. V was pared by 3 bases and J by 10 bases, with 13 bases between. Germline-derived CDR1 and CDR2 are WNHNN and SYGVQD (reference sequence). This CDR3 spans 13 amino acids. This sample is drawn from a study of T cells in Graves' hyperthyroidism and ophthalmopathy. Turning to the study itself: Sampling of peripheral blood happened at initial diagnosis, prior to any treatment.

Amplified TCR beta CDR3 regions derived from RNA transcripts. The primer set for the first-round RT-PCR of the TCR CDR3 was HTBI. TCRdb re-called the multiplex PCR reads through MiXCR, storing one row per CDR3 protein. In the table there are roughly 740,000 distinct CDR3 sequences, about 16% of which are singletons. Graves' hyperthyroidism was deemed stable absent ophthalmopathy progression within 18 months. Hyperthyroidism in the patients, aged 18 to 65, was newly diagnosed and under 2 months in duration. Clinical symptoms, serum thyroxine and TRAb, thyroid ultrasound and orbital computed tomography were used for the diagnoses.

The V gene is TRBV10-1, the J gene TRBJ2-1; D possibly corresponds to TRBD2 (6 bases). The receptor was isolated from a man aged 18 to 29 with Graves' hyperthyroidism. Sequencing was carried out using blood. CDR3 loop: CASSEGLPGEQFF. The CDR3 nucleotides are TGCGCCAGCAGTGAAGGACTACCTGGGGAGCAGTTCTTC.